Listed below are T cell receptor beta chains from one sample, sequenced in a study of shared clonotypes between healthy human individuals. Some clones are missing from TCRdb's copy, which holds only in-frame ones; the method was immunoSEQ multiplex PCR. The sample consists of millions of clones, more than 80% of them appearing once. Sequencing used naive CD4+ T cells sorted from blood. Every receptor here comes from a man younger than 35 in good health. Both conserved end residues are trimmed from each CDR3. The order of the fields is J gene, V gene, CDR3 protein.

j_gene: TRBJ2-3
v_gene: TRBV29-1
CDR3aa: SVDSSTDTQY

j_gene: TRBJ2-2
v_gene: TRBV5-1
CDR3aa: ASSLSQAGTGELF

j_gene: TRBJ1-5
v_gene: TRBV28
CDR3aa: ASSLVGGAGNQPQH

j_gene: TRBJ2-4
v_gene: TRBV4-2
CDR3aa: ASSQVGYGIQY

j_gene: TRBJ2-1
v_gene: TRBV30
CDR3aa: AWSGTGSRQF

j_gene: TRBJ2-4
v_gene: TRBV10-1
CDR3aa: ASSEGAKNIQY

j_gene: TRBJ2-1
v_gene: TRBV11-3
CDR3aa: ASSSDTLTYNEQF

j_gene: TRBJ2-3
v_gene: TRBV9
CDR3aa: ASSVESSYTQY

j_gene: TRBJ1-1
v_gene: TRBV6-5
CDR3aa: ASSLLGRSNTEAF

j_gene: TRBJ1-6
v_gene: TRBV7-2
CDR3aa: ASSSDRGPNSPLH

j_gene: TRBJ1-5
v_gene: TRBV7-2
CDR3aa: ASSLKGPPSQPQH

j_gene: TRBJ1-5
v_gene: TRBV18
CDR3aa: ASSPGANQPQH

j_gene: TRBJ1-2
v_gene: TRBV5-5
CDR3aa: ASSSRGEHGYT

j_gene: TRBJ2-5
v_gene: TRBV27
CDR3aa: ASSLTPTQY

j_gene: TRBJ1-3
v_gene: TRBV4-1
CDR3aa: ASSQDSEGNGNTIY

j_gene: TRBJ1-1
v_gene: TRBV7-6
CDR3aa: ASSLDSQTEAF

j_gene: TRBJ1-1
v_gene: TRBV10-3
CDR3aa: ATSDQGGSTEAF

j_gene: TRBJ2-7
v_gene: TRBV9
CDR3aa: ASSVSGDRVREQY

j_gene: TRBJ1-5
v_gene: TRBV4-1
CDR3aa: ASNQFEDSNQPQH

j_gene: TRBJ2-7
v_gene: TRBV9
CDR3aa: ASSESGLIPQY

j_gene: TRBJ1-4
v_gene: TRBV2
CDR3aa: ASSERTGVEKLF

j_gene: TRBJ2-4
v_gene: TRBV29-1
CDR3aa: SGGTGKNIQY

j_gene: TRBJ2-7
v_gene: TRBV2
CDR3aa: ASSRDRQYEQY

j_gene: TRBJ2-7
v_gene: TRBV7-2
CDR3aa: ASSLGLRLTYEQY

j_gene: TRBJ2-2
v_gene: TRBV11-3
CDR3aa: ASSLGGSYTGELF

j_gene: TRBJ1-1
v_gene: TRBV6-5
CDR3aa: ASSYSQDTNTEAF

j_gene: TRBJ2-5
v_gene: TRBV5-1
CDR3aa: ASSFGQGQETQY

j_gene: TRBJ2-1
v_gene: TRBV19
CDR3aa: ASSVLGSGNEQF

j_gene: TRBJ2-7
v_gene: TRBV18
CDR3aa: ASSPPGIERSSYEQY

j_gene: TRBJ2-2
v_gene: TRBV27
CDR3aa: ASSLLGTGELF

j_gene: TRBJ2-5
v_gene: TRBV5-6
CDR3aa: ASSLGSGIQETQY

j_gene: TRBJ2-7
v_gene: TRBV29-1
CDR3aa: SVDERGMSSYEQY

j_gene: TRBJ1-2
v_gene: TRBV4-1
CDR3aa: ASSQASEIYGYT

j_gene: TRBJ2-7
v_gene: TRBV7-9
CDR3aa: ASNGGRSSYEQY

j_gene: TRBJ2-5
v_gene: TRBV5-1
CDR3aa: ASSRRLAGGQQETQY

j_gene: TRBJ2-2
v_gene: TRBV7-2
CDR3aa: ASSRRTSGSTGELF

j_gene: TRBJ1-2
v_gene: TRBV19
CDR3aa: ASSIYQGVANYGYT

j_gene: TRBJ2-3
v_gene: TRBV27
CDR3aa: ASRLAGGVADTQY